Listed below are T cell receptor beta chains from one sample, sequenced in a study of T cell responses to AZD1222 COVID-19 vaccine. Some clones are missing from TCRdb's copy, which holds only in-frame ones; the method was immunoSEQ multiplex PCR. The table has around 100,000 clones, about 90% seen once. Material: peripheral blood, obtained on day 0 of AZD1222 vaccination. The receptors shown here come from an adult in good health. CDR3s include the opening cysteine and the closing phenylalanine or tryptophan. D genes are given only for firm matches. The listing skips clone size in some rows; elsewhere it reads once, few, many or a size class.

clone size | J gene | V gene | D gene | CDR3 protein | CDR3 DNA
. | TRBJ1-2 | TRBV7-2 | . | CASSSMVGGLNYGYTF | TGTGCCAGCAGCTCCATGGTGGGGGGCCTTAACTATGGCTACACCTTC
. | TRBJ2-2 | TRBV5-4 | . | CASRGWGTGELFF | TGTGCCAGCAGAGGCTGGGGGACCGGGGAGCTGTTTTTT
few | TRBJ2-7 | TRBV30 | . | CAWSVTGYEQYF | TGTGCCTGGAGTGTGACAGGCTACGAGCAGTACTTC
. | TRBJ2-3 | TRBV9 | TRBD2 | CASSVSGGAADTQYF | TGTGCCAGCAGCGTTAGCGGGGGGGCCGCAGATACGCAGTATTTT
. | TRBJ1-2 | TRBV5-6 | . | CASSFTSGGANRTF | TGTGCCAGCAGCTTTACTTCGGGTGGAGCAAATCGGACCTTC
. | TRBJ2-3 | TRBV14 | . | CASSQRAGGGTDTQYF | TGTGCCAGCAGCCAGAGAGCAGGCGGAGGCACAGATACGCAGTATTTT
. | TRBJ1-2 | TRBV30 | . | CAWSVFPYGYTF | TGTGCCTGGAGTGTTTTCCCATATGGCTACACCTTC
once | TRBJ1-1 | TRBV30 | . | CAWSVLRGVVTEAFF | TGTGCCTGGAGTGTCTTGCGGGGAGTCGTCACTGAAGCTTTCTTT
. | TRBJ2-7 | TRBV18 | . | CASSPSSYEQYF | TGTGCCAGCTCACCTAGCTCCTACGAGCAGTACTTC
. | TRBJ2-5 | TRBV14 | TRBD2 | CASSRLAQGETQYF | TGTGCCAGCAGCCGACTAGCCCAGGGAGAGACCCAGTACTTC
. | TRBJ1-4 | TRBV2 | . | CASRGLWGTNEKLFF | TGTGCCAGCAGGGGCCTTTGGGGAACTAATGAAAAACTGTTTTTT
. | TRBJ2-7 | TRBV7-8 | . | CASSLERTALLYEQYF | TGTGCCAGCAGCTTAGAACGGACCGCACTTCTCTACGAGCAGTACTTC
. | TRBJ2-7 | TRBV24-1 | . | CATSDLTGFYF | TGTGCCACCAGTGACCTGACAGGTTTCTACTTC
. | TRBJ2-7 | TRBV7-9 | . | CASSYPPGEHEQYF | TGTGCCAGCAGCTATCCGCCAGGGGAGCACGAGCAGTACTTC
once | TRBJ2-2 | TRBV5-1 | . | CASSLEGPLLGGELFF | TGCGCCAGCAGCTTGGAAGGGCCCCTCTTGGGCGGGGAGCTGTTTTTT
. | TRBJ2-1 | TRBV12-3/TRBV12-4 | . | CASSLQGTGEQFF | TGTGCCAGCAGTTTGCAGGGGACTGGTGAGCAGTTCTTC